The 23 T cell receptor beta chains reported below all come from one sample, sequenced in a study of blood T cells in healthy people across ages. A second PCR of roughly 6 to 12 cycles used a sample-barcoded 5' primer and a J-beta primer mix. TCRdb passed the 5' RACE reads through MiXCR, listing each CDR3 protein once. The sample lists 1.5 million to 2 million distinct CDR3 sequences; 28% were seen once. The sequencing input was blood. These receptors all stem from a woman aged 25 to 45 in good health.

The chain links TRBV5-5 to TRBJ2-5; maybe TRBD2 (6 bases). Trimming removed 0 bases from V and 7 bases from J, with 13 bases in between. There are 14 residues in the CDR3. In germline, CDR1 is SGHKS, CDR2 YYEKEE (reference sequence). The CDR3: CASSLEWLEGTQYF. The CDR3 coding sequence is TGTGCCAGCAGCTTGGAATGGTTGGAGGGGACCCAGTACTTC.

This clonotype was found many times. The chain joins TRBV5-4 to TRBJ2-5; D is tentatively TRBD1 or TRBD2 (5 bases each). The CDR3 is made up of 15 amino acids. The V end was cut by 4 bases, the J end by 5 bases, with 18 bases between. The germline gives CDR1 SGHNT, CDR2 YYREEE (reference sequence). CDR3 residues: CASSARDDPRETQYF. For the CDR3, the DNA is TGTGCCAGCAGCGCCCGGGACGACCCCAGGGAGACCCAGTACTTC.

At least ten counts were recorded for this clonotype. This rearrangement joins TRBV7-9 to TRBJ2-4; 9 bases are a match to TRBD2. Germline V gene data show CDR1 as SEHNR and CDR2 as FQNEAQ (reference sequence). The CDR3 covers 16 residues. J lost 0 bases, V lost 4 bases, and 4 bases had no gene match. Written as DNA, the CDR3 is TGTGCCAGCAGCTCCCTAGCGGGGATAGCCAAAAACATTCAGTACTTC. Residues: CASSSLAGIAKNIQYF.

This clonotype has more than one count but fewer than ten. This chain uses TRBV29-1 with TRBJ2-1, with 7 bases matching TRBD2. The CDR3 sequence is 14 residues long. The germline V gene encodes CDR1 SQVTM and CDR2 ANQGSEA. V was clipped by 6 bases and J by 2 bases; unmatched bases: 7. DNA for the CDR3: TGCAGCGTGGGATGGGGAGGGACCTACAATGAGCAGTTCTTC. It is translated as CSVGWGGTYNEQFF.

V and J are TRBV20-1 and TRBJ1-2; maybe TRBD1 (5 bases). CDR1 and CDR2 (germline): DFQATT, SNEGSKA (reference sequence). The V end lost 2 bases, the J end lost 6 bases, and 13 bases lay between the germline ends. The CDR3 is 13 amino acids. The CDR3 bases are TGCAGTGCTAGACTTTACATAGGGGATGGCTACACCTTC. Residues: CSARLYIGDGYTF.

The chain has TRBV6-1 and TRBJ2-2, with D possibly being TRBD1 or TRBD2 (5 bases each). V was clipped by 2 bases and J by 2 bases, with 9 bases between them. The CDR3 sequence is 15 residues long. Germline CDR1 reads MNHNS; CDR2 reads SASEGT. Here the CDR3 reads CASSELGVNTGELFF. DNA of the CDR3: TGTGCCAGCAGTGAACTGGGGGTTAACACCGGGGAGCTGTTTTTT.

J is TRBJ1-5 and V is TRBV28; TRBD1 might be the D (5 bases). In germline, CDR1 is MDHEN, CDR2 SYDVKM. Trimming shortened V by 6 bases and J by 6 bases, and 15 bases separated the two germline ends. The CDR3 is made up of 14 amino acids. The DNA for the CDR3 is TGTGCCAGCAGCCTCGGGGGTCCACTTCAGCCCCAGCATTTT. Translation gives CASSLGGPLQPQHF.

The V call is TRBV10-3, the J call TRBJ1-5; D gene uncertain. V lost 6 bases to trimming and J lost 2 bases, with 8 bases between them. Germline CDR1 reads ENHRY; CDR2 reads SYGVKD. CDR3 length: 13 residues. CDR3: CAIRGSGNQPQHF. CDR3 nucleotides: TGTGCCATCAGGGGGAGCGGCAATCAGCCCCAGCATTTT.

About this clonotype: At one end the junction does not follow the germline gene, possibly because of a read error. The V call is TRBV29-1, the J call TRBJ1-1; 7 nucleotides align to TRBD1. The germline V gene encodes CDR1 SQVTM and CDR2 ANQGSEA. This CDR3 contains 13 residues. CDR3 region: CGVDTGVNTEAFF. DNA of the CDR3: TGCGGCGTTGATACAGGGGTGAACACTGAAGCTTTCTTT.

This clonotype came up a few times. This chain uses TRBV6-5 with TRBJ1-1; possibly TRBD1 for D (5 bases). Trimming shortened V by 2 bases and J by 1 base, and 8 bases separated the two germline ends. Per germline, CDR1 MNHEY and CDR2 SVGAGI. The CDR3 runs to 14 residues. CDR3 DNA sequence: TGTGCCAGCAGTTACGACAGCGCGAACACTGAAGCTTTCTTT. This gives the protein CASSYDSANTEAFF.

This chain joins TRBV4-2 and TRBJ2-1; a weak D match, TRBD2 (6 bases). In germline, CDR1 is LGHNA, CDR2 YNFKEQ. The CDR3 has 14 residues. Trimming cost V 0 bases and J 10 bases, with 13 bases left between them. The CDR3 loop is CASSQERVGSEQFF. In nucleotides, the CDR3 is TGTGCCAGCAGCCAAGAGAGGGTCGGGAGCGAGCAGTTCTTC.

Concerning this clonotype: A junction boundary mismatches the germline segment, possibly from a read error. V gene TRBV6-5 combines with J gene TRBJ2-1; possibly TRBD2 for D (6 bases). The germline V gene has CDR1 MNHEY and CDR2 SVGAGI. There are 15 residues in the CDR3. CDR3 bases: TGTGCCGGCAGTGACGCTAGCGTCTCCTACAATGAGCAGTTCTTC. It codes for CAGSDASVSYNEQFF.

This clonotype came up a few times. The CDR3 loop is CASSFTTGSDEQFF. DNA of the CDR3: TGTGCCAGCAGCTTTACGACAGGGTCGGATGAGCAGTTCTTC. The gene calls are TRBV9 and TRBJ2-1; TRBD1 aligns across 7 bases. The V gene end was trimmed by 4 bases and the J gene end by 8 bases; junction bases not matched to a gene: 9. Germline V gives CDR1 SGDLS, CDR2 YYNGEE. CDR3 length: 14 residues.

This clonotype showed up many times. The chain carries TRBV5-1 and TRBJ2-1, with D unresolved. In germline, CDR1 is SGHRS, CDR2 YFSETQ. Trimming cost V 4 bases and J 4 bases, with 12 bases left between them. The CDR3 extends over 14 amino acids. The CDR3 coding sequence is TGCGCCAGCAGCGGATTACCGCCTTACAATGAGCAGTTCTTC. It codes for CASSGLPPYNEQFF.

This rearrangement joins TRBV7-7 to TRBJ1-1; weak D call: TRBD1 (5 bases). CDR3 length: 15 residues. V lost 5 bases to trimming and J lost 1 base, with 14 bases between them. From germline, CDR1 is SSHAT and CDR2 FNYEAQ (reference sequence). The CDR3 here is CASSRVQGANTEAFF. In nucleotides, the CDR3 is TGTGCCAGCAGCCGAGTGCAGGGTGCGAACACTGAAGCTTTCTTT.

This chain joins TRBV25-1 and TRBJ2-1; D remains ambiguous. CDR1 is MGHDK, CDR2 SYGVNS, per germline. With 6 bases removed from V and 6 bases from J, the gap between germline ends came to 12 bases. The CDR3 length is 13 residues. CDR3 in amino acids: CASRETFGNEQFF. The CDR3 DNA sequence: TGTGCCAGCAGGGAAACCTTTGGCAATGAGCAGTTCTTC.

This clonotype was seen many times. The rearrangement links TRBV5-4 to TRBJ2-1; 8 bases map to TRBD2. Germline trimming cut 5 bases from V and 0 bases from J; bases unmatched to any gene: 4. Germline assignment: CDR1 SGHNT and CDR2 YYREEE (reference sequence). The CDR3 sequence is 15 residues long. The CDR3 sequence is CASRPGTSSYNEQFF. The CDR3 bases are TGTGCCAGCAGACCTGGGACTAGCTCCTACAATGAGCAGTTCTTC.

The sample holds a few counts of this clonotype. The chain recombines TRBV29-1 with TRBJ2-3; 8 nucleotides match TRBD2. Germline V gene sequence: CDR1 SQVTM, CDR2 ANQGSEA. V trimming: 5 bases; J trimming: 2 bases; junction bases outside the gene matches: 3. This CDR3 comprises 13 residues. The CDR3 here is CSVLRGATDTQYF. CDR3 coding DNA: TGCAGCGTTCTGCGGGGGGCCACAGATACGCAGTATTTT.

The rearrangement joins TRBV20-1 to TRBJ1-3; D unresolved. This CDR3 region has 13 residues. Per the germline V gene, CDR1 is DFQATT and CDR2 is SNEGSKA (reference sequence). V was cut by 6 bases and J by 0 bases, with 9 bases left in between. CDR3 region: CSALHSSGNTIYF. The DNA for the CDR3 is TGCAGTGCCTTACACTCCTCTGGAAACACCATATATTTT.

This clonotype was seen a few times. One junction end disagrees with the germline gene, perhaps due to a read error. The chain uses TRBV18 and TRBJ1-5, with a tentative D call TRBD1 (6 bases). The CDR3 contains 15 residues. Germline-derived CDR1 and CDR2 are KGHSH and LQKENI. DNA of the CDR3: TGTGCCAGCTCACCCAGGGGCAATAGCAATCAGCCCCGGCATTTT. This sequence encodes CASSPRGNSNQPRHF.

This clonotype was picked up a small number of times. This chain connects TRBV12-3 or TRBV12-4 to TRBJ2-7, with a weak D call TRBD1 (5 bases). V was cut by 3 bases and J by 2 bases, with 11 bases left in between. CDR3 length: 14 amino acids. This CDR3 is CASSFYTGPYEQYF. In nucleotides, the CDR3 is TGTGCCAGCAGTTTTTACACAGGCCCCTACGAGCAGTACTTC.

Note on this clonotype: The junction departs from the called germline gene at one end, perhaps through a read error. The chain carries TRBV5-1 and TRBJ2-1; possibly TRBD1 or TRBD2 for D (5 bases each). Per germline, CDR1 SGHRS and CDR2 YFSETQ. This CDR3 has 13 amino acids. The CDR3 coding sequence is TGCACCAGCAGCTTGGGGGAGTATAAAGAGCAGTTCTTC. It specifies CTSSLGEYKEQFF.

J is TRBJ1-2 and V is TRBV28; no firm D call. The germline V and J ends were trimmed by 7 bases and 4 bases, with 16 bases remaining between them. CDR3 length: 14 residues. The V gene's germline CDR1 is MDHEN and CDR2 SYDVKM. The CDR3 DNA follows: TGTGCCAGCATGCTTAGTCCGGGTTCCTATGGCTACACCTTC. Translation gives CASMLSPGSYGYTF.